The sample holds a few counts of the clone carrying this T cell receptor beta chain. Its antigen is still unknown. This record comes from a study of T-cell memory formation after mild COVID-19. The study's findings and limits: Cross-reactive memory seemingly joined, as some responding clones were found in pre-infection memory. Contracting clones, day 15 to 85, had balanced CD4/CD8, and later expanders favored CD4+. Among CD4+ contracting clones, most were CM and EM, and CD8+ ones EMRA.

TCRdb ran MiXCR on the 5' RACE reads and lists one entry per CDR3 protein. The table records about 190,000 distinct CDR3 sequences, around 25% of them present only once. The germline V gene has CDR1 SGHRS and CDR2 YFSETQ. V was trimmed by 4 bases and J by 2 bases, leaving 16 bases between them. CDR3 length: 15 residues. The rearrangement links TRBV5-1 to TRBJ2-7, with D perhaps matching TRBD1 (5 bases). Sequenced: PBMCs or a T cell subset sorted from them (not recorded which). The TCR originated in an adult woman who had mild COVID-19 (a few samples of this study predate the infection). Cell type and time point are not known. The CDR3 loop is CASSLEPGPAYEQYF. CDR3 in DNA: TGCGCCAGCAGCCTGGAACCAGGGCCAGCCTACGAGCAGTACTTC.